The present T cell receptor beta chain was sequenced within a study of human T cells and chemical hapten exposure. TCRdb recomputed calls from the 5' RACE reads with MiXCR, one row per CDR3 protein. The data show about 80,000 distinct CDR3 sequences, about a sixth seen once. Blood, whole and unfractionated, served as the source for total RNA extraction. J was trimmed by 2 bases and V by 1 base; bases with no gene match: 11. The CDR3 is made up of 17 amino acids. The germline CDR1 and CDR2 sequences are LGHDT and YNNKEL (reference sequence). The gene calls are TRBV3-1 and TRBJ2-7; 7 bases are shared with TRBD1. The source of this sequence is a female donor in good health. CDR3 coding DNA: TGTGCCAGCAGCCAAGGCCCGACAGGGCGAATACCCTACGAGCAGTACTTC. It codes for CASSQGPTGRIPYEQYF.